This TCR beta chain was captured in a study of shared clonotypes between healthy human individuals. Clones were read by immunoSEQ multiplex PCR, and TCRdb kept only the in-frame ones, dropping some. The table shows 2.3 million or so clones, with 85% to 95% occurring only once. The germline V gene has CDR1 SNHLY and CDR2 FYNNEI. With V trimmed by 3 bases and J by 4 bases, 5 bases remained unmatched. The CDR3 runs 15 residues. Sequencing input: naive CD4+ T cells from PBMCs. Subset of the sample: CD45RA+ positively selected. The V gene is TRBV2, the J gene TRBJ1-4; TRBD1 aligns across 7 bases. The TCR comes from a man aged 18 to 29 in good health. Some clones in this sample may be carry-over from other donors' samples. The CDR3 spells CASSESGTDNEKLFF. The DNA for the CDR3 is TGTGCCAGCAGTGAGTCCGGGACAGATAATGAAAAACTGTTTTTT.